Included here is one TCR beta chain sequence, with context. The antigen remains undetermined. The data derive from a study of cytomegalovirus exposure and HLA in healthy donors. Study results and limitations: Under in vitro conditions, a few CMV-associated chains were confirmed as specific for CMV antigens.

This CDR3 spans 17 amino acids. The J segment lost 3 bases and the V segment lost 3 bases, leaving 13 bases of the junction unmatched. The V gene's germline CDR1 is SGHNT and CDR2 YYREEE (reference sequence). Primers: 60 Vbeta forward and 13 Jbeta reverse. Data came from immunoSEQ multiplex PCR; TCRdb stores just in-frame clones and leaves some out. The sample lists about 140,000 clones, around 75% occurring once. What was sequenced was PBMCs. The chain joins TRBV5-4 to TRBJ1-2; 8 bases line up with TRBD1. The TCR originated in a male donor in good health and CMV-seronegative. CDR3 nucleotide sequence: TGTGCCAGCAGCTCCGGCACTGACAGGGGCGTATACTATGGCTACACCTTC. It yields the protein CASSSGTDRGVYYGYTF.